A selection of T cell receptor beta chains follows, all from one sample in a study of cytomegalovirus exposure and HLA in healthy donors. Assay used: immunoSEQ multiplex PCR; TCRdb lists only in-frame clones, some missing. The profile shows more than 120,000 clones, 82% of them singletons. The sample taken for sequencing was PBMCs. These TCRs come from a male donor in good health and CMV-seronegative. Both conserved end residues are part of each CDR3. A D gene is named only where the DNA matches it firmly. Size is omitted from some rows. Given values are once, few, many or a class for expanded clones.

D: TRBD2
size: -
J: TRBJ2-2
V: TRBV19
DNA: TGTGCCAGTAGGGTAGCGGGAGGCCGGACCGGGGAGCTGTTTTTT
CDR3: CASRVAGGRTGELFF

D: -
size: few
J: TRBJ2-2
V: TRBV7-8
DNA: TGTGCCAGCAGCGCCCACAGGCGTAGGACCGGGGAGCTGTTTTTT
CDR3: CASSAHRRRTGELFF

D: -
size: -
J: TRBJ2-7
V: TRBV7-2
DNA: TGTGCCAGCAGCTTAGTCGGGACACCCTTAACGGCTTACGAGCAGTACTTC
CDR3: CASSLVGTPLTAYEQYF

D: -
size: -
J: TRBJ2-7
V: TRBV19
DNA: TGTGCCAGTAGTATAACGGGGAACTCCTACGAGCAGTACTTC
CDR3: CASSITGNSYEQYF

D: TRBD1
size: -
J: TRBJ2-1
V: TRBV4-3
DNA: TGCGCCAGCAGCCCTACAGGGGGAGGCAATGAGCAGTTCTTC
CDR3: CASSPTGGGNEQFF

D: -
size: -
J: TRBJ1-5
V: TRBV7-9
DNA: TGTGCCAGCAGCTTCCAGATGGATTGGGCCCCGTATAGCAATCAGCCCCAGCATTTT
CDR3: CASSFQMDWAPYSNQPQHF

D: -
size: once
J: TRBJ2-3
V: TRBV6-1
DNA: TGTGCCAGCATACAGTCAGCAGATACGCAGTATTTT
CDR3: CASIQSADTQYF

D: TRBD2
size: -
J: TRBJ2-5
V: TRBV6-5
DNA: TGTGCCAGCAATACGATGGTAGCGGGAGAAGAGACCCAGTACTTC
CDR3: CASNTMVAGEETQYF

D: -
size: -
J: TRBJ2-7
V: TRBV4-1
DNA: TGCGCCAGCAGCCGACTACAGGGTAACGAGCAGTACTTC
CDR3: CASSRLQGNEQYF

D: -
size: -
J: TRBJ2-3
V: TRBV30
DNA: TGTGCCTGGAGTGTTTTAGCAGCGGTCACAGATACGCAGTATTTT
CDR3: CAWSVLAAVTDTQYF

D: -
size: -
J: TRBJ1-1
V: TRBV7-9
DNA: TGTGCCAGCCGAGAACTGGACAGTTTAGCTTTCTTT
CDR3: CASRELDSLAFF

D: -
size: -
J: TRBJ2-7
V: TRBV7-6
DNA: TGTGCCAGCAGCTTTTTTAGCGGAACCTACGAGCAGTACTTC
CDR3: CASSFFSGTYEQYF

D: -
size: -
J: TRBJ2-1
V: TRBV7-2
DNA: TGTGCCAGCAATCAGCGGACGTCCTACAATGAGCAGTTCTTC
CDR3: CASNQRTSYNEQFF

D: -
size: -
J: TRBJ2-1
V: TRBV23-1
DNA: TGCGCCAGCAGTCAATCTTTGCGGAGAAGCTCCTACAATGAGCAGTTCTTC
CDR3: CASSQSLRRSSYNEQFF

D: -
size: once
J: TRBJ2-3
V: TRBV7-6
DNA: TGTGCCAGCACCTCGGACAGAACAGATACGCAGTATTTT
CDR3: CASTSDRTDTQYF

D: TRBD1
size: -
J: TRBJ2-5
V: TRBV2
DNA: TGTGCCAGCACCCTAGGGGACAGGCCCACAGGAGAGACCCAGTACTTC
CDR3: CASTLGDRPTGETQYF

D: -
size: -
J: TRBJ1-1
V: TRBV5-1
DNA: TGCGCCAGCAGCTTGGTTGGGACAAGGAACACTGAAGCTTTCTTT
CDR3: CASSLVGTRNTEAFF

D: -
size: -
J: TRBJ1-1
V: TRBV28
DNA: TGTGCCAGCAGTTTAACCGGGGGGGGGTACACTGAAGCTTTCTTT
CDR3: CASSLTGGGYTEAFF

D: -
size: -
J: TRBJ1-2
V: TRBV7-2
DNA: TGTGCCAGCAGCTTAGTTGGCGGAAACTATGGCTACACCTTC
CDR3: CASSLVGGNYGYTF

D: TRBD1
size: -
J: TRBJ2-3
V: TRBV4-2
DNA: TGTGCCAGCAGCCAAGATCAAGGGACAGGGGACCCCACAGATACGCAGTATTTT
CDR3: CASSQDQGTGDPTDTQYF

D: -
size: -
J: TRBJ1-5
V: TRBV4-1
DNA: TGCGCCAGCAGCCAAGAGAGTCACGGACAGCGAGATCAGCCCCAGCATTTT
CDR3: CASSQESHGQRDQPQHF

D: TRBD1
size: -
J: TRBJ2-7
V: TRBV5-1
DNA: TGCGCCAGCACCCCAGGGACAGCCACCTACGAGCAGTACTTC
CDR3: CASTPGTATYEQYF

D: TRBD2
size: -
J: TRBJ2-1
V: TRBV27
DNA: TGTGCCAGCAGTTTACCTCTGACTAGCGGGAGAAGGAGCTCCTACAATGAGCAGTTCTTC
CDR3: CASSLPLTSGRRSSYNEQFF

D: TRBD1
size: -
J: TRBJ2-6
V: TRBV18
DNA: TGTGCCAGCTCACCGAGGGACAGTAGTTATGGGGCCAACGTCCTGACTTTC
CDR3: CASSPRDSSYGANVLTF

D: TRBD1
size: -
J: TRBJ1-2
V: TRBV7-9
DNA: TGTGCCAGCAGCCCAAACCCGGGACAGGGACCTTATGGCTACACCTTC
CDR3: CASSPNPGQGPYGYTF

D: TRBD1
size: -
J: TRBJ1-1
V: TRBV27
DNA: TGTGCCAGCAGCACACTACAGGGGTCTGAAGCTTTCTTT
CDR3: CASSTLQGSEAFF

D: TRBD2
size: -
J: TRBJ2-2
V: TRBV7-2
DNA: TGTGCCAGCAGCTTTCAGCGGGACTCGACGCAGGGGGAGCTGTTTTTT
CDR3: CASSFQRDSTQGELFF

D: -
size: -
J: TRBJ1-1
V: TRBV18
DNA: TGTGCCAGCTCATCACAGGGAGCCGTGGGAAACACTGAAGCTTTCTTT
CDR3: CASSSQGAVGNTEAFF

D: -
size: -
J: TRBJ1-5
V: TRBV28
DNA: TGTGCCAGCAGTTTGAGGGTCTGGGGGGGATTGAGGTGGCAGCCCCAGCATTTT
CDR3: CASSLRVWGGLRWQPQHF

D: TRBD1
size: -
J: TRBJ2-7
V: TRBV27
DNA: TGTGCCAGCAGTTCGGGAATTGGGACAGCCTACGAGCAGTACTTC
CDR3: CASSSGIGTAYEQYF

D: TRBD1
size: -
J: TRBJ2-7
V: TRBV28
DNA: TGTGCCAGCAGCAGACAGGGGAGCTCCTACGAGCAGTACTTC
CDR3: CASSRQGSSYEQYF

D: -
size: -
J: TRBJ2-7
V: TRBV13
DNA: TGTGCCAGCAGCGATAGCTCGGGGGTGGCGCAGTACTTC
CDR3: CASSDSSGVAQYF

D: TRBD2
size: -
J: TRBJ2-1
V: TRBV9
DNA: TGTGCCAGCAGAGCCTCCCTAGCGGGAAACAATGAGCAGTTCTTC
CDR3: CASRASLAGNNEQFF

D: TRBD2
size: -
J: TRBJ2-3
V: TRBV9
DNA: TGTGCCAGCAGCGTAATGGGACTAGGAGCAGATACGCAGTATTTT
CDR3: CASSVMGLGADTQYF

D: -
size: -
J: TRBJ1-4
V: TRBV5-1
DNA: TGCGCCAGCAGCTTGGGAACTCCAGGGGCTGAAAAACTGTTTTTT
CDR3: CASSLGTPGAEKLFF

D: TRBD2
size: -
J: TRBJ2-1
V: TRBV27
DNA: TGTGCCAGCAGTTTATGGCTAGCGGGAAGGGGTGAGCAGTTCTTC
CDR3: CASSLWLAGRGEQFF

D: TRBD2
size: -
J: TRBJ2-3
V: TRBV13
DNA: TGTGCCAGCAGCTTAGCAGGGCTAGCGGGAAGGATGAGCACAGATACGCAGTATTTT
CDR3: CASSLAGLAGRMSTDTQYF

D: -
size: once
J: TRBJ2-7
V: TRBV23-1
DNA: TGCGCCAGCAGTCACAACGACAGAAACTTGCCCTACGAGCAGTACTTC
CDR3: CASSHNDRNLPYEQYF

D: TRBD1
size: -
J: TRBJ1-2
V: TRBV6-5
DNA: TGTGCCAGCAGTTTGGACGACAGGGACAGTAACTATGGCTACACCTTC
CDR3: CASSLDDRDSNYGYTF

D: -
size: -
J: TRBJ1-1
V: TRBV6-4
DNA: TGTGCCACTAACACTGAAGCTTTCTTT
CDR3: CATNTEAFF

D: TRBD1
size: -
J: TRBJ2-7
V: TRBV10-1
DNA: TGCGCCAGCAGTGAGTCTGGGACAGGGTCACACGAGCAGTACTTC
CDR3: CASSESGTGSHEQYF

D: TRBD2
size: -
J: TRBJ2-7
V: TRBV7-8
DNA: TGTGCCAGCAGCCGCCCCGGTGGGGCGGGAGCGACCGAGCAGTACTTC
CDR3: CASSRPGGAGATEQYF

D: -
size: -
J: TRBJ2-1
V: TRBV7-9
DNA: TGTGCCAGCAGCCCCAGTAGCGGTTCCTCCTACAATGAGCAGTTCTTC
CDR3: CASSPSSGSSYNEQFF

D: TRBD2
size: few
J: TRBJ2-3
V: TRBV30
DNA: TGTGCCTGGAGTGTAGGGAGGACTAGCGGACCCACAGATACGCAGTATTTT
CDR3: CAWSVGRTSGPTDTQYF

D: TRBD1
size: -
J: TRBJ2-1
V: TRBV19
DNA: TGTGCCAGTAGCTGGGGGACAGGACCAAATGAGCAGTTCTTC
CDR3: CASSWGTGPNEQFF

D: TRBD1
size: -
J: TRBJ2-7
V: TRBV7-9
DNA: TGTGCCAGCAGCCCGGACAGGGGGAGCGAGCAGTACTTC
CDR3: CASSPDRGSEQYF

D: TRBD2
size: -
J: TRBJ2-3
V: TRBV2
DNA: TGTGCCAGCAGCGCCGGGACTAGCGGTTGGGGAGATACGCAGTATTTT
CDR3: CASSAGTSGWGDTQYF

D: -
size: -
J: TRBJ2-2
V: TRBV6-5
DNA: TGTGCCAGCAGCCCCGTTCCCGGGGAGCTGTTTTTT
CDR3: CASSPVPGELFF

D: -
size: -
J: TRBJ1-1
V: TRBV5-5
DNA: TGTGCCAGCAGCCCTAGTTGGACTGAAGCTTTCTTT
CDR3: CASSPSWTEAFF

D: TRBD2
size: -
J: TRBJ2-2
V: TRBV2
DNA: TGTGCCAGCAGAACCCGGAGCGGGATGAACACCGGGGAGCTGTTTTTT
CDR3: CASRTRSGMNTGELFF

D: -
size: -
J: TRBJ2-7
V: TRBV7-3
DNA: TGTGCCAGCAGTTTAGTCGCGGGACAGTTCCACGAGCAGTACTTC
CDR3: CASSLVAGQFHEQYF

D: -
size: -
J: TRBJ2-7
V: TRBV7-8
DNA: TGTGCCAGCAGCTTAGGCGGTCTAACCTACGAGCAGTACTTC
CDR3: CASSLGGLTYEQYF

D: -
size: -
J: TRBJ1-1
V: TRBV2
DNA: TGTGCCAGCATTCTCGGTGGGACACCGAACACTGAAGCTTTCTTT
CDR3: CASILGGTPNTEAFF